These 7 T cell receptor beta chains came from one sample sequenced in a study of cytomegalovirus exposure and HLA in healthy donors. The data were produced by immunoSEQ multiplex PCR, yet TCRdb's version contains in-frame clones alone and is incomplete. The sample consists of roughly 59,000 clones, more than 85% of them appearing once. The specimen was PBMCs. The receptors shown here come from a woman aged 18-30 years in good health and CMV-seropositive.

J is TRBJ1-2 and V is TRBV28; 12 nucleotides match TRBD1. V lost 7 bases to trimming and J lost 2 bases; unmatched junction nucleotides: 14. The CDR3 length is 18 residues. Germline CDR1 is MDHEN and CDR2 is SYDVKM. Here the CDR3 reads CASNPKPGTGGENYGYTF. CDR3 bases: TGTGCCAGCAATCCAAAACCCGGGACAGGGGGCGAAAACTATGGCTACACCTTC.

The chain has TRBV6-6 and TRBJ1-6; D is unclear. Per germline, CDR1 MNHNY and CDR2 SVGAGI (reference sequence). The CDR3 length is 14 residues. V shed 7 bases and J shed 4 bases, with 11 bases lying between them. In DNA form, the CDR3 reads TGTGCCAGCATGAGTCCCTTGTATAATTCACCCCTCCACTTT. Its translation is CASMSPLYNSPLHF.

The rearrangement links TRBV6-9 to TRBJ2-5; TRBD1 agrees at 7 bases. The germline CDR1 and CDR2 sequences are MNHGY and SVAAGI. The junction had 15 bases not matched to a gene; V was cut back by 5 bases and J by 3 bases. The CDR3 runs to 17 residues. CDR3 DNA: TGTGCCAGCAGTAAAAATACCTCGGGACAGCGGAAAGAGACCCAGTACTTC. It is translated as CASSKNTSGQRKETQYF.

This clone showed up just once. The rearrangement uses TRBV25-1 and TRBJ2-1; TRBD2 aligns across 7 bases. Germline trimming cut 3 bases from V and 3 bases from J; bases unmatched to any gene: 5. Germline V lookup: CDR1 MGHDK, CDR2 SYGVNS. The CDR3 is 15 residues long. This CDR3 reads CASSEGGNNYNEQFF. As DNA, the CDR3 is TGTGCCAGCAGTGAGGGGGGGAACAACTACAATGAGCAGTTCTTC.

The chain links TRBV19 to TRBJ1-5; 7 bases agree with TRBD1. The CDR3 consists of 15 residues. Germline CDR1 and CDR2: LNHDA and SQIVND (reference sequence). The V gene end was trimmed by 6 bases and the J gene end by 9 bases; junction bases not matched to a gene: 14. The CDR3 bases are TGTGCCAGTAGGCCCCCGGGGACAGACAGAGGGCCCCAGCATTTT. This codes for CASRPPGTDRGPQHF.

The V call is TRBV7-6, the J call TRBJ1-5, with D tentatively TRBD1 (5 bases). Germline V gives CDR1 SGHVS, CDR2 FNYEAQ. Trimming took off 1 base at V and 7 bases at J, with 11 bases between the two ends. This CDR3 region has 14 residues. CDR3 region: CASSLGGLSQPQHF. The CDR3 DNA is TGTGCCAGCAGCTTAGGGGGACTCAGCCAGCCCCAGCATTTT.

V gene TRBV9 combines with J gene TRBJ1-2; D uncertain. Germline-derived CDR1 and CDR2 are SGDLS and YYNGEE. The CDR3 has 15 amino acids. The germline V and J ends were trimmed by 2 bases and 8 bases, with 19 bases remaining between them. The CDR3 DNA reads TGTGCCAGCAGCGTGACCCTAAGAGGGAGTACGGGCTACACCTTC. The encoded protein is CASSVTLRGSTGYTF.